The 14 T cell receptor beta chains listed next were all sequenced from one sample in a study of T-cell memory formation after mild COVID-19. TCRdb used MiXCR to reprocess the 5' RACE reads, holding one entry per CDR3 protein. The sample lists 15,000 or so distinct CDR3 sequences, approximately 23% seen once, with approximately 56% in the top ten. Sequences were obtained from PBMCs or a T cell subset sorted from them (not recorded which). These receptors came from a man in his late teens or twenties who had mild COVID-19 (a few samples of this study predate the infection). Cell type and time point are not known.

This clonotype was seen repeatedly, ten times or more. The rearrangement joins TRBV12-3 or TRBV12-4 to TRBJ2-2; D is possibly TRBD2 (6 bases). This CDR3 contains 19 residues. V shed 7 bases and J shed 2 bases, with 26 bases lying between them. CDR3 residues: CASNFRRGAYFDNTGELFF. CDR3 coding DNA: TGTGCCAGCAATTTTAGGAGGGGTGCTTATTTCGATAACACCGGGGAGCTGTTTTTT.

This clonotype has only a few counts. The chain links TRBV28 to TRBJ1-2; D unresolved. The V gene's germline CDR1 is MDHEN and CDR2 SYDVKM. The CDR3 sequence is 14 residues long. Trimming cost V 8 bases and J 0 bases, with 13 bases left between them. The CDR3 is CASYLRAPNYGYTF. The CDR3 bases are TGTGCCAGCTACCTTCGGGCTCCTAACTATGGCTACACCTTC.

This clonotype was recorded only once. This chain joins TRBV7-2 and TRBJ2-3, with 8 bases lining up with TRBD1. The CDR3 is 14 amino acids. CDR1 is SGHTA and CDR2 is FQGNSA in the germline V gene. Trimming cost V 3 bases and J 5 bases; bases outside gene matches: 4. For the CDR3, the DNA is TGTGCCAGCAGCTTGCAGGGGGCTGGAGATACGCAGTATTTT. It is translated as CASSLQGAGDTQYF. Full variable domain (missing parts from reference TRBV7-2 and TRBJ2-3): GAGVSQSPSNKVTEKGKDVELRCDPISGHTALYWYRQSLGQGLEFLIYFQGNSAPDKSGLPSDRFSAERTGGSVSTLTIQRTQQEDSAVYLCASSLQGAGDTQYFGPGTRLTVL.

This clonotype was counted many times. This chain uses TRBV7-8 with TRBJ2-5; D remains unclear. Germline V CDR1 and CDR2: SGHVS, FQNEAQ. V was cut by 2 bases and J by 7 bases, with 17 bases left in between. The CDR3 loop spans 15 amino acids. The CDR3 region has the DNA TGTGCCAGCAGCTTACAGATGCCGGGCTCCGGGACCCAGTACTTC. This codes for CASSLQMPGSGTQYF.

This clonotype was counted ten times or more. The chain couples TRBV7-2 to TRBJ2-3; TRBD2 is a possible D gene (6 bases). The CDR3 is made up of 19 amino acids. Trimming took off 2 bases at V and 2 bases at J, with 23 bases between the two ends. Looked up from germline, CDR1 is SGHTA and CDR2 is FQGNSA. CDR3 region: CASSLWPLDLRGTTDTQYF. The CDR3 DNA is TGTGCCAGCAGCTTATGGCCATTGGATTTGCGGGGAACCACAGATACGCAGTATTTT.

A few counts support this clonotype. J is TRBJ1-2 and V is TRBV21-1; no DNA check was done on the table's D call, TRBD1. TRBV21-1 is described as a pseudogene. The CDR3 length is 15 residues. The CDR3 region is CASSCGRTGGDGYTF. As DNA, the CDR3 is TGTGCCAGCAGCTGTGGACGGACAGGGGGTGATGGCTACACCTTC.

This clonotype was seen many times. The chain links TRBV4-2 to TRBJ2-5; 11 bases line up with TRBD2. The CDR3 is 19 amino acids. V lost 1 base and J lost 1; bases outside the gene matches: 11. Germline CDR1 reads LGHNA; CDR2 reads YNFKEQ. CDR3 nucleotides: TGTGCCAGCAGCCAAGTAGCGGGGGGGCCGTCCTTCCTCCAAGAGACCCAGTACTTC. This codes for CASSQVAGGPSFLQETQYF.

This clonotype came up many times. CDR3 loop: CASSPGTGVYEQYV. CDR3 coding DNA: TGCGCCAGCAGTCCCGGGACGGGGGTCTACGAGCAGTACGTC. The chain couples TRBV5-1 to TRBJ2-7; TRBD2 might be the D (6 bases). CDR1 is SGHRS and CDR2 is YFSETQ in the germline V gene. CDR3 length equals 14 residues. The ends were cut back, 5 bases at V and 3 bases at J, with 15 bases in the middle.

This clonotype was observed many times. The chain employs TRBV24-1 and TRBJ2-3; D unclear. V was pared by 0 bases and J by 3 bases, with 12 bases between. The germline V gene encodes CDR1 KGHDR and CDR2 SFDVKD. The CDR3 is made up of 16 amino acids. CDR3 nucleotide sequence: TGTGCCACCAGTGATTTGAGGGCTATCTATACAGATACGCAGTATTTT. Translation: CATSDLRAIYTDTQYF.

This clonotype was picked up many times. The rearrangement uses TRBV4-1 and TRBJ2-3; TRBD2 aligns across 7 bases. This CDR3 region has 13 residues. V shed 6 bases, J shed 2 bases, and the junction held 2 bases outside the gene matches. Germline V gene data show CDR1 as MGHRA and CDR2 as YSYEKL. Written as DNA, the CDR3 is TGCGCCAGCAGTGGGGGGGTCACAGATACGCAGTATTTT. Its protein is CASSGGVTDTQYF.

This clonotype was seen at least ten times. V is TRBV12-3 or TRBV12-4 and J is TRBJ2-2, with 7 bases that match TRBD1. V lost 4 bases, J lost 7 bases, and 15 bases stayed unmatched. This CDR3 has 17 amino acids. The CDR3 DNA reads TGTGCCAGCAGTTCGATTACCACAGGGGTAGTCCACGGGGAGCTGTTTTTT. Its translation: CASSSITTGVVHGELFF.

The CDR3 region is CASSRQGSDEQYV. Written as DNA, the CDR3 is TGTGCCAGCAGCCGCCAGGGGTCCGACGAGCAGTACGTC. J is TRBJ2-7 and V is TRBV27; D possibly corresponds to TRBD1 (6 bases). V gave up 6 bases and J gave up 5 bases, with 14 bases separating them. From germline, CDR1 is MNHEY and CDR2 SMNVEV (reference sequence). The CDR3 extends over 13 amino acids.

This rearrangement joins TRBV4-3 to TRBJ1-6; 7 positions agree with TRBD1. Germline CDR1 and CDR2: LGHNA and YSLEER. This CDR3 has 19 amino acids. V was clipped by 0 bases and J by 7 bases; unmatched bases: 15. CDR3 coding DNA: TGCGCCAGCAGCCAAGATAGTCCCAAGGGACAGAGCCTAAATTCACCCCTCCACTTT. It specifies CASSQDSPKGQSLNSPLHF.

This clonotype is classed as large. The chain uses TRBV12-3 or TRBV12-4 and TRBJ1-2; unclear D gene. V was trimmed by 6 bases and J by 7 bases, leaving 15 bases between them. CDR3 length equals 13 residues. This CDR3 reads CASSQNPPGGYTF. DNA of the CDR3: TGTGCCAGCAGCCAAAACCCCCCCGGTGGCTACACCTTC.